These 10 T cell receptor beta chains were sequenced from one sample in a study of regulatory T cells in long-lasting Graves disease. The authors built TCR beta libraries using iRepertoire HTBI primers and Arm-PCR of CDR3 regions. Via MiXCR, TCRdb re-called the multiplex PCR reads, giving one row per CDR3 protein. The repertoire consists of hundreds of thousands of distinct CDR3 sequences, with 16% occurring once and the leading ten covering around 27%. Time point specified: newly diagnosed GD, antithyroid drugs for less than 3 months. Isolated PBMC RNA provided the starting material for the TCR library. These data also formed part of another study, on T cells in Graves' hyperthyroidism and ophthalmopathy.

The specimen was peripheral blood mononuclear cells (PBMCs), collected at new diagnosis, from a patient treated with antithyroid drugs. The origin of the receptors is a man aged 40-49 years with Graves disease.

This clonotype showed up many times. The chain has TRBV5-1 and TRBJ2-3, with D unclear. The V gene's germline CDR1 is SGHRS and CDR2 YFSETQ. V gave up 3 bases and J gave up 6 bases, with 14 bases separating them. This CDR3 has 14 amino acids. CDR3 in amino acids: CASSSSPPGDTQYF. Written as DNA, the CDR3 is TGCGCCAGCAGCTCTTCGCCACCTGGGGATACGCAGTATTTT.

The CDR3 sequence: CASSLSPENNQPQHF. CDR3 bases: TGTGCCAGCAGTTTAAGTCCGGAAAACAATCAGCCCCAGCATTTT. The chain is built from TRBV12-3 or TRBV12-4 and TRBJ1-5; unclear D gene. V was clipped by 2 bases and J by 3 bases, with 11 bases between them. The CDR3 has 15 amino acids.

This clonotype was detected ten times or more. CDR3 residues: CRAKTGYGYTF. As DNA, the CDR3 is TGCAGGGCAAAAACAGGGTATGGCTACACCTTC. The rearrangement uses TRBV20-1 and TRBJ1-2; possibly TRBD1 for D (6 bases). The CDR3 has 11 amino acids. CDR1 DFQATT and CDR2 SNEGSKA come from the germline V gene (reference sequence).

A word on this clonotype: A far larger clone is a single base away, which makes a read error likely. CDR3 in amino acids: CASSYGIQYNEQFF. The CDR3, as DNA: TGTGCCAGCAGTTATGGGATCCAGTACAATGAGCAGTTCTTC. The chain is built from TRBV6-1 and TRBJ2-1; D remains ambiguous. The V end was cut by 5 bases, the J end by 4 bases, with 12 bases between. CDR1 MNHNS and CDR2 SASEGT come from the germline V gene. This CDR3 spans 14 amino acids.

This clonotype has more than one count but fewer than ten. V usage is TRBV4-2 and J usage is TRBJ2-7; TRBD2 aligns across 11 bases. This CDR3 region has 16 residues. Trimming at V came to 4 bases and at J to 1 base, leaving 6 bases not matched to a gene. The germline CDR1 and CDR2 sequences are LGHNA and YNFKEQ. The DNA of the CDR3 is TGTGCCAGCAGCCCCCGGCCTAGCGGGGGGTCCTACGAGCAGTACTTC. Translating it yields CASSPRPSGGSYEQYF.

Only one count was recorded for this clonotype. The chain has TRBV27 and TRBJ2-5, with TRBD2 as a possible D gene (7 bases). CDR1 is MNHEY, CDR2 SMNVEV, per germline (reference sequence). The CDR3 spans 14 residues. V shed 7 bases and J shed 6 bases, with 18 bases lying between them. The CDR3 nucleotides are TGTGCCAGCATGTTTTTAGGGGGGGACAAGACCCAGTACTTC. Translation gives CASMFLGGDKTQYF.

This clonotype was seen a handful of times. CDR3 nucleotides: TGTGCCAGCAGCGCCGAACAGCACAATCAGCCCCAGCATTTT. As protein: CASSAEQHNQPQHF. This chain joins TRBV12-3 or TRBV12-4 and TRBJ1-5; D not certain. V lost 6 bases and J 3 bases, leaving 12 bases between the germline ends. CDR3 length: 14 amino acids.

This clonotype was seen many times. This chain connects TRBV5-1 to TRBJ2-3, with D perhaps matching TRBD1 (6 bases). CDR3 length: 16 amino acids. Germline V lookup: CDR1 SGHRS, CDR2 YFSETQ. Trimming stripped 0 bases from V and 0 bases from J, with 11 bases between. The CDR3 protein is CASSLGAGASTDTQYF. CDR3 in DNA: TGCGCCAGCAGCTTGGGCGCAGGGGCAAGCACAGATACGCAGTATTTT.

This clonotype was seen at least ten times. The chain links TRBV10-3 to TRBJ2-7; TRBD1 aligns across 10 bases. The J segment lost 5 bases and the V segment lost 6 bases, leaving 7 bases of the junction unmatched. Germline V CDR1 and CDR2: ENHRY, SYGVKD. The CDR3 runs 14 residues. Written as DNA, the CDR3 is TGTGCCATCAGCGAACGGGACAGGGGCCACGAGCAGTACTTC. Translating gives CAISERDRGHEQYF.

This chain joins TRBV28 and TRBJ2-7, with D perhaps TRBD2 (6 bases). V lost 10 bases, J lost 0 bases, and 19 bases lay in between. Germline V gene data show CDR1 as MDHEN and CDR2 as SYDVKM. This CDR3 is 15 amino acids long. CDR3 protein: CAITPGLPSSYEQYF. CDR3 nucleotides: TGTGCCATTACACCGGGACTGCCGAGCTCCTACGAGCAGTACTTC.